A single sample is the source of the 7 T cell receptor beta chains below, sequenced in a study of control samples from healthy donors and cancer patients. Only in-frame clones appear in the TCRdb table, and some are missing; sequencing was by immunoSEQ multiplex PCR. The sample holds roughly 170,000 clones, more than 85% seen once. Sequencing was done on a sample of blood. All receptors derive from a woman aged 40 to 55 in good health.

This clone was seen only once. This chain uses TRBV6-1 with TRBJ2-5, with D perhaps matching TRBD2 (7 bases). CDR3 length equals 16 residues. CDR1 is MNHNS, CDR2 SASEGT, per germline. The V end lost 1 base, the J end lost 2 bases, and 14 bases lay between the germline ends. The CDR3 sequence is CASSEDWGGEQETQYF. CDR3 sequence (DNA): TGTGCCAGCAGTGAAGATTGGGGGGGCGAACAAGAGACCCAGTACTTC.

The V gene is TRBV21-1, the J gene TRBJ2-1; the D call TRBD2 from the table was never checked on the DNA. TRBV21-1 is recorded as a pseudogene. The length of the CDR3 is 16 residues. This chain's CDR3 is CASSNSGTSGYNEQFF. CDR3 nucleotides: TGTGCCAGCAGCAACTCCGGGACTAGCGGGTACAATGAGCAGTTCTTC.

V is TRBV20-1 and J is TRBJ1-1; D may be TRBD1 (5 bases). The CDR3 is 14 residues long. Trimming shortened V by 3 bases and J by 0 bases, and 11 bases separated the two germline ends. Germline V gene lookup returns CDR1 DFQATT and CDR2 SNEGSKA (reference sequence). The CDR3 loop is CSASWGGMNTEAFF. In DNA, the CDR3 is TGCAGTGCTAGTTGGGGGGGGATGAACACTGAAGCTTTCTTT.

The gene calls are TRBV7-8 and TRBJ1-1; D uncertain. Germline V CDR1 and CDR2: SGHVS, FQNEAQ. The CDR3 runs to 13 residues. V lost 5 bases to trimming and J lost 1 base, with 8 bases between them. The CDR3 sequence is CASSPVGNTEAFF. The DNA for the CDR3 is TGTGCCAGCAGCCCCGTTGGGAACACTGAAGCTTTCTTT.

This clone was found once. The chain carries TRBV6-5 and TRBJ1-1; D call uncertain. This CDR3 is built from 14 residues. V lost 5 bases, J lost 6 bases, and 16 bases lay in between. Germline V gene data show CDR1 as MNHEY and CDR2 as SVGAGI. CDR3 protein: CASSHPEAGSEAFF. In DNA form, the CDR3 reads TGTGCCAGCAGTCACCCCGAAGCGGGCTCTGAAGCTTTCTTT.

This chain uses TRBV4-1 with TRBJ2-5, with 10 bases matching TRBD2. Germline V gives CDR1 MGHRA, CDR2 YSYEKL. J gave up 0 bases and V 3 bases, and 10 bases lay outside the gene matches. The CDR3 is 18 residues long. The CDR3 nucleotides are TGCGCCAGCAGCCAGAGTTGGTCTAGCGGGGGAGACCAAGAGACCCAGTACTTC. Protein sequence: CASSQSWSSGGDQETQYF.

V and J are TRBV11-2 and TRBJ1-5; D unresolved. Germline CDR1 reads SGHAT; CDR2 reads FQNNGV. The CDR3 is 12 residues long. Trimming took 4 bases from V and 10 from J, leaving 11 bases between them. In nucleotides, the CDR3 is TGTGCCAGCAGCTCAGAAGGAGGTCCCCAGCATTTT. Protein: CASSSEGGPQHF. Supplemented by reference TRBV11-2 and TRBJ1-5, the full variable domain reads EAGVAQSPRYKIIEKRQSVAFWCNPISGHATLYWYQQILGQGPKLLIQFQNNGVVDDSQLPKDRFSAERLKGVDSTLKIQPAKLEDSAVYLCASSSEGGPQHFGDGTRLSIL.